A single sample gave rise to the 6 T cell receptor beta chains below, sequenced in a study of T cell responses to AZD1222 COVID-19 vaccine (dated by TCRdb to the early 2020s). The label giving this sample's time point can be read as: about 28 days (+/-7) after the second vaccine dose. Libraries were made using the immunoSEQ multiplex PCR assay. TCRdb took over this immuneACCESS table, retaining in-frame rearrangements with V and J assigned. Such tables are incomplete; in checked studies, under half of the missing clones stem from an unresolved V gene, and the remainder is unexplained. The sample yields 150,000 to 200,000 clones; approximately 90% were counted once. The ten largest clones capture around 0.99% of the sample. Sequenced material: peripheral blood, taken 28 days after the second AZD1222 dose. The receptors were sampled from an adult who received the AZD1222 COVID-19 vaccine.

The chain is built from TRBV11-2 and TRBJ2-2; D is ambiguous. The germline CDR1 and CDR2 sequences are SGHAT and FQNNGV. Trimming stripped 7 bases from V and 1 base from J, with 10 bases between. There are 14 residues in the CDR3. The CDR3 spells CASKGRLNTGELFF. CDR3 bases: TGTGCCAGCAAGGGCCGATTGAACACCGGGGAGCTGTTTTTT. Filled out from reference TRBV11-2 and TRBJ2-2, the complete variable domain reads EAGVAQSPRYKIIEKRQSVAFWCNPISGHATLYWYQQILGQGPKLLIQFQNNGVVDDSQLPKDRFSAERLKGVDSTLKIQPAKLEDSAVYLCASKGRLNTGELFFGEGSRLTVL.

The rearrangement joins TRBV5-5 to TRBJ1-2, with D perhaps TRBD1 (5 bases). Between the trimmed V and J ends, which lost 7 bases and 6 bases, there was a span of 10 bases. The CDR3 length is 11 residues. Germline lookup yields CDR1 SGHKS and CDR2 YYEKEE (reference sequence). CDR3 DNA sequence: TGTGCCAGCCGGGGGAGGGATGGCTACACCTTC. This translates into CASRGRDGYTF.

The chain combines TRBV7-9 with TRBJ2-7, with a tentative D call TRBD2 (5 bases). In germline, CDR1 is SEHNR, CDR2 FQNEAQ (reference sequence). The CDR3 is 14 amino acids. V was pared by 2 bases and J by 3 bases, with 11 bases between. The CDR3, as DNA: TGTGCCAGCAGCTTACCGGGGTACGACTACGAGCAGTACTTC. It is translated as CASSLPGYDYEQYF.

The chain uses TRBV9 and TRBJ1-4; TRBD1 matches at 9 bases. The germline CDR1 and CDR2 sequences are SGDLS and YYNGEE. Trimming cost V 4 bases and J 8 bases; bases outside gene matches: 6. CDR3 length: 14 residues. The CDR3 nucleotides are TGTGCCAGCAGCAGACGGGACAGGGAGGAAAAACTGTTTTTT. As protein: CASSRRDREEKLFF.

V gene TRBV27 combines with J gene TRBJ1-5; no clear D gene. Trimming pared 0 bases from V and 2 bases from J, leaving 8 bases between. Germline CDR1 reads MNHEY; CDR2 reads SMNVEV (reference sequence). The CDR3 covers 15 residues. For the CDR3, the DNA is TGTGCCAGCAGTTTATCCGAGGGTGGCAATCAGCCCCAGCATTTT. Encoded protein: CASSLSEGGNQPQHF.

V gene TRBV24-1 combines with J gene TRBJ2-5; TRBD2 matches 8 bases. The V and J ends lost 1 base and 1 base, in that order; junction bases with no gene match: 13. The CDR3 is made up of 19 amino acids. Germline V gene data show CDR1 as KGHDR and CDR2 as SFDVKD. Written as DNA, the CDR3 is TGTGCCACCAGTGATTTCCCTTTCGGGAGCGGGGGCTTCCAAGAGACCCAGTACTTC. It is translated as CATSDFPFGSGGFQETQYF.